The clone carrying this T cell receptor (beta chain) has at least ten counts. Its specificity is unknown. The data derive from a study of CD8 T cells in ankylosing spondylitis. Study results and limitations: Within peripheral blood, clones linked to disease were CD8+ and relatively rare. Significant enrichment of disease-linked clones was reported in matched ankylosing spondylitis synovial fluid. Several of the motif variants were reported before in synovial fluid and blood from reactive arthritis.

The length of the CDR3 is 23 residues. Germline V gene lookup returns CDR1 DFQATT and CDR2 SNEGSKA (reference sequence). The V and J ends lost 3 bases and 0 bases, in that order; junction bases with no gene match: 26. Preparation of TCR beta libraries was done by quantitative 5'-RACE with molecular barcodes. Each CDR3 protein gets one entry after TCRdb re-called the 5' RACE reads with MiXCR. The sample shows 200,000 to 250,000 distinct CDR3 sequences, around a tenth of them seen only once. Sequenced input: blood, either unsorted or a sorted T cell fraction (not recorded which). This clonotype originated in a male donor with ankylosing spondylitis or in good health (not recorded which). The chain carries TRBV20-1 and TRBJ2-6; 7 nucleotides match TRBD1. The CDR3 DNA reads as TGCAGTGCTAGCCTCCACCCCGGCGGAGTCACAGGGGAAGTTAACTCTGGGGCCAACGTCCTGACTTTC. Translating gives CSASLHPGGVTGEVNSGANVLTF.